This T cell receptor (beta chain) was profiled in a study of T cell responses to AZD1222 COVID-19 vaccine. Study results and caveats: Regions left unmutated in variants are reportedly the target of nearly half of spike-specific TCRs.

Turning to this clone: Its antigen is unknown.

The protocol was immunoSEQ multiplex PCR, while the TCRdb copy is restricted to in-frame clones and leaves out a portion. The top ten hold 1.9% of the sample, which has about 130,000 clones, about 92% seen once. This clonotype was obtained from an adult in good health. Sequenced material: peripheral blood, taken on day 0 of AZD1222 vaccination.

In nucleotides, the CDR3 is TGTGCCAGCAGCCCAGGGGGCCGGGAGGCTGAAGCTTTCTTT. Its translation: CASSPGGREAEAFF. The chain carries TRBV11-3 and TRBJ1-1; 8 bases are shared with TRBD1. The CDR3 extends over 14 amino acids. Trimming took 5 bases from V and 6 from J; bases not matched to a gene: 8. Looked up from germline, CDR1 is SGHNT and CDR2 is YENEEA.